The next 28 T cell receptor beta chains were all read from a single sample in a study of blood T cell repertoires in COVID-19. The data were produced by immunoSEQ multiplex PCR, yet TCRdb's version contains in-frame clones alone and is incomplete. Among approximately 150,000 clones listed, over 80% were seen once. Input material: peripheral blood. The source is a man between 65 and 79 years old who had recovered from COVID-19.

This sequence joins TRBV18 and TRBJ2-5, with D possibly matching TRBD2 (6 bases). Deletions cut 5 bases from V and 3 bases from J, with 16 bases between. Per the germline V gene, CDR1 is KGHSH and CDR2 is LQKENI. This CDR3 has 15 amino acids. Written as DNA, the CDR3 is TGTGCCAGCTCAGTCCCGGGACTCCAGAAAGAGACCCAGTACTTC. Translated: CASSVPGLQKETQYF.

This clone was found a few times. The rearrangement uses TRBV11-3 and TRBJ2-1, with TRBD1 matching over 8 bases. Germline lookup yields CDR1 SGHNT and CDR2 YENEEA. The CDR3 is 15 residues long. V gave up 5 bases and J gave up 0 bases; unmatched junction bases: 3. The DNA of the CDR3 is TGTGCCAGCAGCCGACAGGGGAGCTCCTACAATGAGCAGTTCTTC. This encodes CASSRQGSSYNEQFF.

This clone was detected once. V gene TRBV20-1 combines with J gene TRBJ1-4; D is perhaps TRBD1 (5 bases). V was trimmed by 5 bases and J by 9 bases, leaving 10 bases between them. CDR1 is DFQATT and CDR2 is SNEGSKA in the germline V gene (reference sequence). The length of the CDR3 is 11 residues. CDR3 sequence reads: CSAGGLQKLFF. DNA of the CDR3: TGCAGTGCTGGGGGACTTCAAAAACTGTTTTTT.

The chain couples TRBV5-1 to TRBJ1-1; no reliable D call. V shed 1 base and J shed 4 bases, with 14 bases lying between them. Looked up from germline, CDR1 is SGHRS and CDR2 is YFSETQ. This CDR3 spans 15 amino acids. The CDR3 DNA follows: TGCGCCAGCAGCTTGATGCGGGGTGAGGGCACTGAAGCTTTCTTT. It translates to CASSLMRGEGTEAFF.

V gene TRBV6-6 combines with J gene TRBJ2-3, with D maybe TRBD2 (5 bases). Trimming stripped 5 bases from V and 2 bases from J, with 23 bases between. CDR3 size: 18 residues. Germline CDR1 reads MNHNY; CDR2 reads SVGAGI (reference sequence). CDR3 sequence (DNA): TGTGCCAGCAGTCTCCAGGTTATCGGACTCCTGATCACAGATACGCAGTATTTT. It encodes CASSLQVIGLLITDTQYF.

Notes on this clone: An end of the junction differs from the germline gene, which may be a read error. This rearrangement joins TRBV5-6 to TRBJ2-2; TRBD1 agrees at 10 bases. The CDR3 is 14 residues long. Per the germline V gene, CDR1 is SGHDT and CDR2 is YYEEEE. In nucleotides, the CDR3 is TGTGCCAGCAGCGAGGGACAGGGGTCCGGGGGGCTGTTTTTT. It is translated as CASSEGQGSGGLFF.

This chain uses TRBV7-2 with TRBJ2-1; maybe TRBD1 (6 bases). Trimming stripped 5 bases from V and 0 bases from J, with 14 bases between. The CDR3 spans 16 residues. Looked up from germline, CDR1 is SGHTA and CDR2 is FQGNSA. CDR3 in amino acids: CASSLDRDISYNEQFF. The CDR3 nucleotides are TGTGCCAGCAGCCTCGACCGGGACATCTCCTACAATGAGCAGTTCTTC.

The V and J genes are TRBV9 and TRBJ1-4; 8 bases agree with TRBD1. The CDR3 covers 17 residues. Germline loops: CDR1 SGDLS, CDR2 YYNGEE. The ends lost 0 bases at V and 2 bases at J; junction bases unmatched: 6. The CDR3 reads CASSVEGTGGTNEKLFF. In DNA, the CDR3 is TGTGCCAGCAGCGTAGAGGGGACAGGTGGGACTAATGAAAAACTGTTTTTT.

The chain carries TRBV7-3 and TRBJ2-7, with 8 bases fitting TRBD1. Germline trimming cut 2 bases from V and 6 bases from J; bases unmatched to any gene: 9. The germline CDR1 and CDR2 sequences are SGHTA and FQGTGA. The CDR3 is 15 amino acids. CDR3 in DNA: TGTGCCAGCAGCTTATCCGGGACAGGCGGAGGCGAGCAGTACTTC. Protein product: CASSLSGTGGGEQYF.

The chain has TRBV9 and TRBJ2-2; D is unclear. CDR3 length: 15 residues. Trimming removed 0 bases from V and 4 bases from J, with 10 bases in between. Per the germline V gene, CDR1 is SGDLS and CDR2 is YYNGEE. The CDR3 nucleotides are TGTGCCAGCAGCGTAGGGGCCTTTGGCACCGGGGAGCTGTTTTTT. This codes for CASSVGAFGTGELFF.

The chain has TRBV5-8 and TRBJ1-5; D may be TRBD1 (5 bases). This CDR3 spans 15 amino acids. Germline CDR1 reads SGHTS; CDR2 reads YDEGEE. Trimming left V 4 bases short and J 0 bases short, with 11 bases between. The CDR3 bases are TGTGCCAGCAGCGAGCGGGGGTATAGCAATCAGCCCCAGCATTTT. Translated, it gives CASSERGYSNQPQHF.

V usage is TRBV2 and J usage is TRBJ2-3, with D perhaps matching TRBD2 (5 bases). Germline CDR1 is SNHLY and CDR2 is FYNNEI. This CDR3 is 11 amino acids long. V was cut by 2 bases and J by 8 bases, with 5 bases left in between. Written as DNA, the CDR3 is TGTGCCAGCAGTGAACTAGCTACGCAGTATTTT. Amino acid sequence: CASSELATQYF.

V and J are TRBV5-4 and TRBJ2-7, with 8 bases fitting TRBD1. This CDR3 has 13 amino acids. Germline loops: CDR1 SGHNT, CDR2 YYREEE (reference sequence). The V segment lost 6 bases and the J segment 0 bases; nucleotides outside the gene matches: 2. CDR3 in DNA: TGTGCCAGCACGGGACAGGACTCCTACGAGCAGTACTTC. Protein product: CASTGQDSYEQYF.

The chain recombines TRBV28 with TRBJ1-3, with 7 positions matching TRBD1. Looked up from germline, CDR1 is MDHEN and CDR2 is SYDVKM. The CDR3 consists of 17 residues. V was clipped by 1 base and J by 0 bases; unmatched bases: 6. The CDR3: CASSLSGRGDSGNTIYF. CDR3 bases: TGTGCCAGCAGTTTATCTGGCAGGGGGGACTCTGGAAACACCATATATTTT.

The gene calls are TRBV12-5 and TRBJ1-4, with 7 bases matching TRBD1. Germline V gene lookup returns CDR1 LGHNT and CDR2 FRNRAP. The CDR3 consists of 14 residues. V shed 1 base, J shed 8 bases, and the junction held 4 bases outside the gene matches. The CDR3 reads CASGLGQGREKLFF. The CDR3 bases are TGTGCTAGTGGTTTGGGACAGGGAAGAGAAAAACTGTTTTTT.

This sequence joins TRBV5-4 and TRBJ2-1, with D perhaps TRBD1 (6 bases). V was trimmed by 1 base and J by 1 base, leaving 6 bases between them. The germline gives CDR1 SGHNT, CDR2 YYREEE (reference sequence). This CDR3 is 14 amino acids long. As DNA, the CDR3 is TGTGCCAGCAGCTTGCAGGGGTCCTACAATGAGCAGTTCTTC. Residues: CASSLQGSYNEQFF. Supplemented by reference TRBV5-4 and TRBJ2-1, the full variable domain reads ETGVTQSPTHLIKTRGQQVTLRCSSQSGHNTVSWYQQALGQGPQFIFQYYREEENGRGNFPPRFSGLQFPNYSSELNVNALELDDSALYLCASSLQGSYNEQFFGPGTRLTVL.

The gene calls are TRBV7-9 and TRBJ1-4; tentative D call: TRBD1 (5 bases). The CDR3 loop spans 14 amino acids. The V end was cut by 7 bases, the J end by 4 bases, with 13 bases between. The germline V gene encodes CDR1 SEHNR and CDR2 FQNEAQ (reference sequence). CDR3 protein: CASTPGGYNEKLFF. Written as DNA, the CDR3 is TGTGCCAGCACCCCCGGGGGGTATAATGAAAAACTGTTTTTT.

CDR3 bases: TGTGCCAGCAGATACGTCCGCGGGAGGGACGAGCAGTACTTC. Its translation is CASRYVRGRDEQYF. The chain uses TRBV21-1 and TRBJ2-7; no check of the table's D call, TRBD2, against the DNA was made. TRBV21-1 is labeled a pseudogene. The CDR3 spans 14 residues.

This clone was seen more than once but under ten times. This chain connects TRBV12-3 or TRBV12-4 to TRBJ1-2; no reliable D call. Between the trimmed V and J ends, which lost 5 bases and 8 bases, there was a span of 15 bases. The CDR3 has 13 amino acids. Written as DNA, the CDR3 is TGTGCCAGCAGTGGCACGGGAACGGGGGGCTACACCTTC. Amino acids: CASSGTGTGGYTF.

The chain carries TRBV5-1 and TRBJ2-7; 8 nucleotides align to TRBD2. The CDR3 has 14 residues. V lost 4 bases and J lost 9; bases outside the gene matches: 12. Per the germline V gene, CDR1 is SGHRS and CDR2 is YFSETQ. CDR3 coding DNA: TGCGCCAGCAGCCTGGCCGGGACTAGTGCTGCGCAGTACTTC. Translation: CASSLAGTSAAQYF.

CDR3 loop: CAARGPTQTQYF. The CDR3 nucleotides are TGTGCCGCCCGAGGTCCCACCCAGACCCAGTACTTC. This rearrangement joins TRBV6-5 to TRBJ2-5; the D is unclear. Per the germline V gene, CDR1 is MNHEY and CDR2 is SVGAGI. The ends were cut back, 11 bases at V and 6 bases at J, with 16 bases in the middle. This CDR3 comprises 12 residues.

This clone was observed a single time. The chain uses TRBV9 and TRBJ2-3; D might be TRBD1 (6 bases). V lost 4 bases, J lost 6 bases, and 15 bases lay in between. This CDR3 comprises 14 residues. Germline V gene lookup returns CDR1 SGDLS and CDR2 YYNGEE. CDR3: CASSSRDTRDTQYF. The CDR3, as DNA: TGTGCCAGCAGCTCCCGGGACACGAGGGATACGCAGTATTTT.

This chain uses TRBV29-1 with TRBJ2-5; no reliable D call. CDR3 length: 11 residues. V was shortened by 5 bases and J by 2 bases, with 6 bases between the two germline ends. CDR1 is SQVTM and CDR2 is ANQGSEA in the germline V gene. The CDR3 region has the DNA TGCAGCGTTCGGTATCAAGAGACCCAGTACTTC. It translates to CSVRYQETQYF.

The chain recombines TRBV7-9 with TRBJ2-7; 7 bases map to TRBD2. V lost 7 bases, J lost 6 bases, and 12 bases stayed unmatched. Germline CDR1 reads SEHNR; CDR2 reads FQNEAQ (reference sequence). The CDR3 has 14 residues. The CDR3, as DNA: TGTGCCAGCATCGAAGCGGGACTCCACGGCGAGCAGTACTTC. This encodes CASIEAGLHGEQYF.

This CDR3 is CAISWSGRASQETQYF. CDR3 nucleotides: TGTGCCATCAGTTGGAGCGGGAGGGCCAGTCAAGAGACCCAGTACTTC. V and J are TRBV10-3 and TRBJ2-5; 10 bases are a match to TRBD2. The V segment lost 5 bases and the J segment 2 bases; nucleotides outside the gene matches: 8. The CDR3 length is 16 residues. Germline loops: CDR1 ENHRY, CDR2 SYGVKD.

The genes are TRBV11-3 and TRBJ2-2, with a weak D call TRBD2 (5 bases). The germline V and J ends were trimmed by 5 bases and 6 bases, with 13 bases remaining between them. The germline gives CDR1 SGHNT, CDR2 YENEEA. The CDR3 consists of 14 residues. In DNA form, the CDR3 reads TGTGCCAGCAGCCCCGGGGTCGGCCCCGGGGAGCTGTTTTTT. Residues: CASSPGVGPGELFF.

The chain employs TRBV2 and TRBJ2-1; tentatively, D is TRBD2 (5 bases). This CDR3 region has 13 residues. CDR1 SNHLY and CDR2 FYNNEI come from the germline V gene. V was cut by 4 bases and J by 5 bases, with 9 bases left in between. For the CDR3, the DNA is TGTGCCAGCAGTGTGGGAGAGGACAATGAGCAGTTCTTC. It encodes CASSVGEDNEQFF.

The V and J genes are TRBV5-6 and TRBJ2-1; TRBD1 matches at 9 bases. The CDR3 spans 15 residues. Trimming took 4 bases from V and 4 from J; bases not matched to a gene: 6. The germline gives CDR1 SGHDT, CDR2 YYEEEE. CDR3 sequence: CASSQPGQGYNEQFF. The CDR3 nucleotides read TGTGCCAGCAGCCAGCCCGGACAGGGGTACAATGAGCAGTTCTTC.